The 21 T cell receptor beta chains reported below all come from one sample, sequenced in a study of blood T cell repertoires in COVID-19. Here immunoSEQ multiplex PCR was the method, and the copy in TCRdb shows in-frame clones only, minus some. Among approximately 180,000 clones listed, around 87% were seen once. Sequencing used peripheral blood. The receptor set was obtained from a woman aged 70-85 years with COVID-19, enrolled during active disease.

CDR3 sequence reads: CASSYGGARLEKLFF. CDR3 DNA sequence: TGTGCCAGCAGTTACGGGGGGGCGCGTTTAGAAAAACTGTTTTTT. The chain recombines TRBV6-2 or TRBV6-3 with TRBJ1-4, with TRBD1 as a possible D gene (6 bases). Germline V CDR1 and CDR2: MNHEY, SVGEGT. This CDR3 is built from 15 residues. The V and J ends lost 2 bases and 8 bases respectively, with 15 bases between them.

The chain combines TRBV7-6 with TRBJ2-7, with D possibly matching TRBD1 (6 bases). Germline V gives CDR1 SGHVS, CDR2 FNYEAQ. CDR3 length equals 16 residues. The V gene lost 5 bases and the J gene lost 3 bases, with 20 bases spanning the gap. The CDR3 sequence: CASSAVPRGGHYEQYF. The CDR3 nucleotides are TGTGCCAGCAGCGCCGTTCCCAGGGGCGGACACTACGAGCAGTACTTC.

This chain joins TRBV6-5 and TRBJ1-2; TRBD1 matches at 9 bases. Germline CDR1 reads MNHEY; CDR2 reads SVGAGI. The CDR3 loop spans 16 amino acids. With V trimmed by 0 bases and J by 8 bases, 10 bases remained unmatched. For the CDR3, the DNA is TGTGCCAGCAGTTACTCAGGACAGGGGAGTTTTCAAGGCTACACCTTC. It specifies CASSYSGQGSFQGYTF.

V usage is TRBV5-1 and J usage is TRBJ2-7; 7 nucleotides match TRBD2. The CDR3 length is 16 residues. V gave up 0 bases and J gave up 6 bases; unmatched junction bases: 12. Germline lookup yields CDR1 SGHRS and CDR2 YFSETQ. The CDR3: CASSLEYEGGGSEQYF. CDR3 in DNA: TGCGCCAGCAGCTTGGAGTATGAAGGCGGGGGATCCGAGCAGTACTTC.

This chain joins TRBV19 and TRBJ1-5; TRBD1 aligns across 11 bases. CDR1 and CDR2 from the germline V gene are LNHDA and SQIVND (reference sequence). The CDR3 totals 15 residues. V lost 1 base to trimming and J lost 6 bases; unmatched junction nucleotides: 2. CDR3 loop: CASSIGTGGSQPQHF. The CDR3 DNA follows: TGTGCCAGTAGTATAGGGACAGGGGGCAGTCAGCCCCAGCATTTT.

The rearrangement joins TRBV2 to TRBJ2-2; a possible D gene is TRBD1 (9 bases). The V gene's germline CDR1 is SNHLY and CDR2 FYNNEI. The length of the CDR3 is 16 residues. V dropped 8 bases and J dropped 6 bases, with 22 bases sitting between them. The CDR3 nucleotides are TGTGCCAGCTTGGCGGGGGGACAGGGTTGGCCCGGGGAGCTGTTTTTT. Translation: CASLAGGQGWPGELFF.

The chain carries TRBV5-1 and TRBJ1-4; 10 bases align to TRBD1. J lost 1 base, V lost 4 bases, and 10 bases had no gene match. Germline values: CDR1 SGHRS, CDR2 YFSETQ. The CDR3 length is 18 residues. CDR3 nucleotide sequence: TGCGCCAGCAGCCCCAGGACCGGGACAGGGGTAACTAATGAAAAACTGTTTTTT. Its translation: CASSPRTGTGVTNEKLFF. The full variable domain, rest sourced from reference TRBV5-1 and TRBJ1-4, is KAGVTQTPRYLIKTRGQQVTLSCSPISGHRSVSWYQQTPGQGLQFLFEYFSETQRNKGNFPGRFSGRQFSNSRSEMNVSTLELGDSALYLCASSPRTGTGVTNEKLFFGSGTQLSVL.

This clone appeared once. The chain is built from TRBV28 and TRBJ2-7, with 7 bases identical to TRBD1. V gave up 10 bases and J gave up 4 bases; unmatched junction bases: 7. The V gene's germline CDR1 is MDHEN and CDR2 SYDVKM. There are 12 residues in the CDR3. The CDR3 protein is CATRTGEYEQYF. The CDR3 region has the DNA TGTGCCACCAGGACAGGAGAATACGAGCAGTACTTC.

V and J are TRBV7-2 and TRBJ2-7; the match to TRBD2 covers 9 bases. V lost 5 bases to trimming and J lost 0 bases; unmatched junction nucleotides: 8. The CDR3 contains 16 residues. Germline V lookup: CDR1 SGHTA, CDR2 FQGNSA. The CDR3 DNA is TGTGCCAGCAGCCTAAGGACTAGCGCTTACTCCTACGAGCAGTACTTC. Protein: CASSLRTSAYSYEQYF.

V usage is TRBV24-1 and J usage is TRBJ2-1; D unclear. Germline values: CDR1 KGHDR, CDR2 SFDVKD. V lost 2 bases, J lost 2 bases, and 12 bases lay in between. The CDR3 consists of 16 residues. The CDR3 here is CATSDSYMGPYNEQFF. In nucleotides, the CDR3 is TGTGCCACCAGTGATTCGTACATGGGCCCCTACAATGAGCAGTTCTTC.

CDR3 DNA: TGTGCCAGCAGGGCGCAGGGGAGCGGGAAAGAGACCCAGTACTTC. Translated: CASRAQGSGKETQYF. This chain joins TRBV2 and TRBJ2-5; D is possibly TRBD2 (7 bases). Trimming took 6 bases from V and 3 from J, leaving 17 bases between them. The CDR3 totals 15 residues. Per germline, CDR1 SNHLY and CDR2 FYNNEI.

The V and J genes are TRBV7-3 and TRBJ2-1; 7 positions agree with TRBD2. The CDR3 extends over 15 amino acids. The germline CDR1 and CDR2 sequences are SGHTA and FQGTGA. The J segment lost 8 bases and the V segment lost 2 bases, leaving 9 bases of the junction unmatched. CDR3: CASSLGAGVRHEQFF. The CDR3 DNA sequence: TGTGCCAGCAGCTTAGGGGCGGGAGTTCGCCATGAGCAGTTCTTC.

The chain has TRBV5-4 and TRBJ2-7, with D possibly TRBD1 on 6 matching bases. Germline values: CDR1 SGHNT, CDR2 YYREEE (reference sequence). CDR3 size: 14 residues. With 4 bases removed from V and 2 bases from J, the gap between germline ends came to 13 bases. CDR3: CASSRETGTYEQYF. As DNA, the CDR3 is TGTGCCAGCAGCCGCGAAACAGGGACCTACGAGCAGTACTTC.

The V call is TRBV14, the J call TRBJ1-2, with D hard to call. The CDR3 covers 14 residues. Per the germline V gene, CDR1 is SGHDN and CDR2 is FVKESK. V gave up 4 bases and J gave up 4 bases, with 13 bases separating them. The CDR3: CASSPYYGGYGYTF. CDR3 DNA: TGTGCCAGCAGCCCCTACTACGGAGGCTATGGCTACACCTTC.

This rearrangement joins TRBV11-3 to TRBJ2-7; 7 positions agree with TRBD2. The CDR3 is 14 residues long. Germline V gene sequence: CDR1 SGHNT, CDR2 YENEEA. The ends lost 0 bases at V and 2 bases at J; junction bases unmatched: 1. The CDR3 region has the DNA TGTGCCAGCAGCTTAGATCGGGGGGCCTACGAGCAGTACTTC. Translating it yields CASSLDRGAYEQYF.

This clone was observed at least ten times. The CDR3 DNA is TGCAGCGTACTCAAGACAGGGAACTACACCTTC. This encodes CSVLKTGNYTF. The gene calls are TRBV29-1 and TRBJ1-2, with TRBD1 identical over 7 bases. Trimming removed 6 bases from V and 10 bases from J; junction bases left unmatched: 8. This CDR3 has 11 residues. Looked up from germline, CDR1 is SQVTM and CDR2 is ANQGSEA.

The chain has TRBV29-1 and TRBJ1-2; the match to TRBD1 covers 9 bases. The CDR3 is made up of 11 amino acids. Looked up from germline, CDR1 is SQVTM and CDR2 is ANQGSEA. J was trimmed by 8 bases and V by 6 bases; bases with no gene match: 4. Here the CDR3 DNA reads TGCAGCGTGGACAGGGGAGCGGGCTACACCTTC. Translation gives CSVDRGAGYTF.

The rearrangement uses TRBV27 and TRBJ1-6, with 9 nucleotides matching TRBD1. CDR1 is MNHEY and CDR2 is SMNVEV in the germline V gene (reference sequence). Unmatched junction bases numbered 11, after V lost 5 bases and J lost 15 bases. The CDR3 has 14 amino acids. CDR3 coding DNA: TGTGCCAGCAGTCCGCGACAGGGGGGAGGCCACCTCCACTTT. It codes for CASSPRQGGGHLHF.

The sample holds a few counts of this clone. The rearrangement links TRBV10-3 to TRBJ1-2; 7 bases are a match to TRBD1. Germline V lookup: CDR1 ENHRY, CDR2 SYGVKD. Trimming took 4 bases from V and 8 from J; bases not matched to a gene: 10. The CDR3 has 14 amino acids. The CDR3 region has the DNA TGTGCCATCAGTGGGACGGAGGACAGGCCGGGCTACACCTTC. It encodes CAISGTEDRPGYTF.

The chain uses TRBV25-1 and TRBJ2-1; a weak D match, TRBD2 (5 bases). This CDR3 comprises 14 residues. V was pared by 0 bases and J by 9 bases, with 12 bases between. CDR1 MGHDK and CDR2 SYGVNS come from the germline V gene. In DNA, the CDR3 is TGTGCCAGCAGTGAATATGGGCCCCGGGGTGAGCAGTTCTTC. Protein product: CASSEYGPRGEQFF.

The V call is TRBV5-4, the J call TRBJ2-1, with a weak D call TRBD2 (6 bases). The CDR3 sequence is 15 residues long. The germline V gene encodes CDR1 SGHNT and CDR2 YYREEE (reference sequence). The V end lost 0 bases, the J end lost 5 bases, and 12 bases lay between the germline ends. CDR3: CASSLEQGGHNEQFF. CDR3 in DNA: TGTGCCAGCAGCTTGGAGCAGGGAGGACACAATGAGCAGTTCTTC.